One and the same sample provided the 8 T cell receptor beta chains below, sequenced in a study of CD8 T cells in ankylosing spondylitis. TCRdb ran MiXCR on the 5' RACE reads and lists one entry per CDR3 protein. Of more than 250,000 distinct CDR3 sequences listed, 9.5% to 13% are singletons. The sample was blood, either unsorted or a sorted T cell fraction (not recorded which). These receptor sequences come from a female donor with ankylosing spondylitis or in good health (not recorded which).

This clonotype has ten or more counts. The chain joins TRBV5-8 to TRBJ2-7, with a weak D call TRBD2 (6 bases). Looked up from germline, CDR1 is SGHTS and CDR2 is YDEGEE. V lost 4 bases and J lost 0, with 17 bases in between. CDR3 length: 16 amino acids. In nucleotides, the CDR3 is TGTGCCAGCAGCCCCGGGGGTTCGGTGCCCTCCTACGAGCAGTACTTC. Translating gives CASSPGGSVPSYEQYF.

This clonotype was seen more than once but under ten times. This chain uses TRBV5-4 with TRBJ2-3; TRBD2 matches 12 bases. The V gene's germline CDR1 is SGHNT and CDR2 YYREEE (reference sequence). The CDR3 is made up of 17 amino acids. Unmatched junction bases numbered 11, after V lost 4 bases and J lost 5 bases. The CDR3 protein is CASSPGGLAGTVDTQYF. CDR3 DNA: TGTGCCAGCAGCCCTGGAGGACTAGCGGGGACCGTAGATACGCAGTATTTT.

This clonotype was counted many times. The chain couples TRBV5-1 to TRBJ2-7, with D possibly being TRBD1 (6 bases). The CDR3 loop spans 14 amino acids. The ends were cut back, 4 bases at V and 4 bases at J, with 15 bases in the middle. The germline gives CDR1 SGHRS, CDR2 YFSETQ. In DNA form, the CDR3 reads TGCGCCAGCAGCGTAACAGGGTCTACATACGAGCAGTACTTC. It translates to CASSVTGSTYEQYF.

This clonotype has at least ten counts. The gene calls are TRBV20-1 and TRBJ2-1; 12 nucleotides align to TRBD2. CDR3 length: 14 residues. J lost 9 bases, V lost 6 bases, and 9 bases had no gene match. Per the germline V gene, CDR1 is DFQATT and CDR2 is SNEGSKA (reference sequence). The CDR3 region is CSAAGLAGTIEQFF. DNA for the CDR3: TGCAGTGCCGCAGGACTAGCGGGAACCATTGAGCAGTTCTTC.

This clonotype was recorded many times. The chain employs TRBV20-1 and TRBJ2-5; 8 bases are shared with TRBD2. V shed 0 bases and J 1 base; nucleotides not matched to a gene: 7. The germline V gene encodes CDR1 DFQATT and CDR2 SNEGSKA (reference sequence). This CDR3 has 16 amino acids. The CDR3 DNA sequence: TGCAGTGCTAGAGATCTAGGCGGGGGGTCCCAAGAGACCCAGTACTTC. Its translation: CSARDLGGGSQETQYF.

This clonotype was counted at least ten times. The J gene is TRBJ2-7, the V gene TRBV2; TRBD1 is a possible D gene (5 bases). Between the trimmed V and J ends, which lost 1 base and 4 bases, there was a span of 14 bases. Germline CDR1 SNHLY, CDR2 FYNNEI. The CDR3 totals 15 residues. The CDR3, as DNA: TGTGCCAGCAGTGAAGGAGACAGAGTTATATACGAGCAGTACTTC. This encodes CASSEGDRVIYEQYF.

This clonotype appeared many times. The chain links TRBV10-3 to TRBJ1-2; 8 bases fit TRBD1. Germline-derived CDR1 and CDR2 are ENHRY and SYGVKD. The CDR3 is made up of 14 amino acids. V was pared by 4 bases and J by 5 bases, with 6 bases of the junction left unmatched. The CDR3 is CAISAGTGQYGYTF. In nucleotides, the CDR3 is TGTGCCATCAGTGCCGGGACAGGCCAGTATGGCTACACCTTC.

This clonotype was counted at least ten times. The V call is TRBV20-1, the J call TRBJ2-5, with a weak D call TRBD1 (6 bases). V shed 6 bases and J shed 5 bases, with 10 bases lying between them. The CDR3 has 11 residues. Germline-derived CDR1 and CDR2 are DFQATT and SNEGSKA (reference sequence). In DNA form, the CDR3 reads TGCAGTGCCAACAGGGACGAGACCCAGTACTTC. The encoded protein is CSANRDETQYF.